This TCR beta chain was observed in a study of STAT3 mutations in large granular lymphocyte leukemia. Study as a whole: Among longitudinally sequenced T-LGLL patients, roughly half had canonical activating STAT3 mutations detected. General study points: At least one immunodominant TCR beta clonotype appeared in every T-cell large granular lymphocyte leukemia patient. In several patients, dominant TCR clone burden exceeded STAT3 mutant burden, suggesting STAT3 mutation arose secondarily.

Germline V gene lookup returns CDR1 SGHTA and CDR2 FQGNSA. CDR3 length equals 13 residues. The V and J ends lost 3 bases and 4 bases respectively, with 8 bases between them. Concerning this clone itself: The antigen is not known.

TCRbeta libraries averaged about 40,773 productive templates per sample. TCRdb's table, derived via immunoSEQ multiplex PCR, lists solely in-frame clones and lacks some. Of some 5,800 clones in the sample, 77% were seen once. Sequenced sample: peripheral blood mononuclear cells. V gene TRBV7-2 combines with J gene TRBJ2-3, with D unclear. This TCR came from a man aged 35 to 55 with T-cell large granular lymphocyte leukemia. Some clones in this sample may be carry-over from other donors' samples. DNA of the CDR3: TGTGCCAGCAGCTTGACAAGTCCAGATACGCAGTATTTT. This codes for CASSLTSPDTQYF.